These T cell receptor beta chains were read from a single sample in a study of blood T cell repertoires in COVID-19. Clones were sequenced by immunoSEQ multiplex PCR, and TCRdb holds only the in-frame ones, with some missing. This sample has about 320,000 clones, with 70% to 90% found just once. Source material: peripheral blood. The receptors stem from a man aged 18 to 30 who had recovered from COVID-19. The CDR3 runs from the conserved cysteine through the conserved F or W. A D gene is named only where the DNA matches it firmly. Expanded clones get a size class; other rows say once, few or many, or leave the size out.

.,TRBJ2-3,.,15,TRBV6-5,TGTGCCAGCAAAAGTCCACGACTTTTCACAGATACGCAGTATTTT,CASKSPRLFTDTQYF
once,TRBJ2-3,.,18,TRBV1,TGCACCAGCAGCCAAGGAGGGCTTCTCCCCCTAAGCACAGATACGCAGTATTTT,CTSSQGGLLPLSTDTQYF
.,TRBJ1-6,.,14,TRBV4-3,TGCGCCAGCAGCCATCTGTCCTATAATTCACCCCTCCACTTT,CASSHLSYNSPLHF
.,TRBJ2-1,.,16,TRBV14,TGTGCCAGCAGGCCCACTAGTGGTAGTGATCAGGATGAGCAGTTCTTC,CASRPTSGSDQDEQFF
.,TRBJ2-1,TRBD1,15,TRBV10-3,TGTGCCATCAGTGAGTCCGGCAGGGGGCCAGTTGAGCAGTTCTTC,CAISESGRGPVEQFF
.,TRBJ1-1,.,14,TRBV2,TGTGCCAGCAGTGCTCAGGGTCAAGACACTGAAGCTTTCTTT,CASSAQGQDTEAFF
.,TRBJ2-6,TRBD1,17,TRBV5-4,TGTGCCAGCAGCCGGGATACAGGGGCGGCTGGGGCCAACGTCCTGACTTTC,CASSRDTGAAGANVLTF
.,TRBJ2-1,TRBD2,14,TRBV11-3,TGTGCCAGCAGCTCCAGCGGGAGGGCGAATGAGCAGTTCTTC,CASSSSGRANEQFF
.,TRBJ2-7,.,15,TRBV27,TGTGCCAGCGCAAAATCCGGGACGGACTATTACGAGCAGTACTTC,CASAKSGTDYYEQYF
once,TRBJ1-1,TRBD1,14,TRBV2,TGTGCCAGCGTCCTGGGACAGGGGAACACTGAAGCTTTCTTT,CASVLGQGNTEAFF
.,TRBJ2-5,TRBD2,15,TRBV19,TGTGCCAGTAGTATCGAGGGCGGGAGAGGAGAGACCCAGTACTTC,CASSIEGGRGETQYF
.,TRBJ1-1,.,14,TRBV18,TGTGCCAGCTCACCAAGGCAGGTCAACACTGAAGCTTTCTTT,CASSPRQVNTEAFF
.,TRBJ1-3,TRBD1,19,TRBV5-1,TGCGCCAGCAGCTTGTCGCCACGGGACAGTGAATTCTCTGGAAACACCATATATTTT,CASSLSPRDSEFSGNTIYF
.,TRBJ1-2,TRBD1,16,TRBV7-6,TGTGCCAGCAGCCCCATACCCCGGGACAGTAACTATGGCTACACCTTC,CASSPIPRDSNYGYTF
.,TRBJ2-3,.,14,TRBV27,TGTGCCAGCAGTCGGTCCGCTCTCCCAGATACGCAGTATTTT,CASSRSALPDTQYF
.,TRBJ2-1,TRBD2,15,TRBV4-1,TGCGCCAGCAACCTAGCGGGAGGGAACGGGAATGAGCAGTTCTTC,CASNLAGGNGNEQFF
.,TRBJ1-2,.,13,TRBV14,TGTGCCAGCAGCCAAGATCGGGGGTATGGCTACACCTTC,CASSQDRGYGYTF
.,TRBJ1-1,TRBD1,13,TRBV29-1,TGCAGCGACGGTATGTCAGGGGGAACTGAAGCTTTCTTT,CSDGMSGGTEAFF
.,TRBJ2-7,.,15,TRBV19,TGTGCCAGTAGTATAGGGAGGGGCCCTTGGAACGAGCAGTACTTC,CASSIGRGPWNEQYF
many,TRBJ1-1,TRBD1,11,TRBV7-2,TGTGCCAGCAGCTCAGGGGGGGAAGCTTTCTTT,CASSSGGEAFF
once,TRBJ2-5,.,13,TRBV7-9,TGTGCCAGCAGCTTACAGGGGAAGGAGACCCAGTACTTC,CASSLQGKETQYF
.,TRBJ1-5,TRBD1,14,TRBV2,TGTGCCAGCAGTGTAGGGACAGGGGGTCAGCCCCAGCATTTT,CASSVGTGGQPQHF
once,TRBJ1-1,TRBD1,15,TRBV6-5,TGTGCCAGCAGCCCCGGGGACAGGGTGATAACTGAAGCTTTCTTT,CASSPGDRVITEAFF
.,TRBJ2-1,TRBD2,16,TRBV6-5,TGTGCCAGCAGTTACTCGATGGCTAGCGGGCGCGGTGAGCAGTTCTTC,CASSYSMASGRGEQFF
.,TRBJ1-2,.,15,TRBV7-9,TGTGCCAGCAGCTTAGCGACACAGGTCAACTATGGCTACACCTTC,CASSLATQVNYGYTF
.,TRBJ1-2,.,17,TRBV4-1,TGCGCCAGCAGCCAAGAATCCACAGGGACGGTCGGCTATGGCTACACCTTC,CASSQESTGTVGYGYTF
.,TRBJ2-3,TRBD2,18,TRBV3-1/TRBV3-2,TGTGCCAGCAGCCCCCTTACAGATGGCGGGGGACGGACAGATACGCAGTATTTT,CASSPLTDGGGRTDTQYF
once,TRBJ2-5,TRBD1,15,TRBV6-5,TGTGCCAGCAGTTACGTTACAGGGGGCATGGAGACCCAGTACTTC,CASSYVTGGMETQYF
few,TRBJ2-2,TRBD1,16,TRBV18,TGTGCCAGCTCACCCTACGGACAGGGGGATGCCGGGGAGCTGTTTTTT,CASSPYGQGDAGELFF
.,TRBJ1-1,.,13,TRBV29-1,TGCAGCGTTGAAGCGAGGATGAACACTGAAGCTTTCTTT,CSVEARMNTEAFF
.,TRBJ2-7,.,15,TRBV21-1,TGTGCCAGCCCCCAGTCCGGGGGGAACAAGGACGAGCAGTACTTC,CASPQSGGNKDEQYF
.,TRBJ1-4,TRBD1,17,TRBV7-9,TGTGCCAGCAGCCCACGGCGGACAGGAGCAACTAATGAAAAACTGTTTTTT,CASSPRRTGATNEKLFF
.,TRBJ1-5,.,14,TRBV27,TGTGCCAGCAGTATTAAGGGGGTTGGTCAGCCCCAGCATTTT,CASSIKGVGQPQHF
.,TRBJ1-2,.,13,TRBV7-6,TGTGCCAGCAGCCCCGGACAGAGCTATGGCTACACCTTC,CASSPGQSYGYTF
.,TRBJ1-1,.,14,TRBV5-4,TGTGCCAGCAGACCCACAGGGTTGGACACTGAAGCTTTCTTT,CASRPTGLDTEAFF
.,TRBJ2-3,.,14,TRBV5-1,TGCGCCAGCAGCTTGGGGCTTAACACAGATACGCAGTATTTT,CASSLGLNTDTQYF
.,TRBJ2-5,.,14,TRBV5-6,TGTGCCAGCAGCTTGGTGATAGGGGTGGAGACCCAGTACTTC,CASSLVIGVETQYF
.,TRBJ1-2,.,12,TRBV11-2,TGTGCCAGCCAGGAACAGGGCTCTGGCTACACCTTC,CASQEQGSGYTF
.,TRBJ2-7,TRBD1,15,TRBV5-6,TGTGCCAGCAGAGGCCGGGACAGGGCAACCTACGAGCAGTACTTC,CASRGRDRATYEQYF